This T cell receptor beta chain was sequenced during a study of patients and donors after allogeneic stem cell transplantation (TCRdb year 2020). Comments on this clonotype: The specificity of this receptor is unknown. No much larger clonotype is one base removed from it; base qualities were not supplied.

V loses 2 bases of germline sequence and J loses 9 bases, and the interval between the two ends is 14 bases. Its CDR3 holds 15 amino acids, cysteine through phenylalanine. Kept here is only the CDR3 DNA, which spans 45 bases and is read in frame from base 1. CDR1 SGHTA and CDR2 FQGTGA were looked up in the germline V gene. The method behind the library was RT-PCR. Sequencing was performed on a NextSeq 550. TCRdb took the public reads, trimmed them with fastp at Q25, ran MiXCR for clone calling and kept in-frame beta chains. Rows merge per CDR3 protein into single entries with the most common DNA and genes. A total of roughly 960,000 distinct CDR3 sequences appear in this sample, roughly 18% of them only once. The ten largest clones capture around 6% of the sample.

This TCR derives from a human donor who was either an allogeneic HSCT recipient or a stem cell or donor lymphocyte infusion donor (not recorded which). It is not recorded whose cells these are; they may come from a transplant donor. Sequenced sample: blood, either unsorted or a sorted T cell fraction (not recorded which). Recombination linked TRBV7-3 to TRBJ1-6; 6 matching bases give a weak D call of TRBD1. In nucleotides, the sequence is TGTGCCAGCAGCTTATTTCAGGGGTGGCTTTCACCCCTCCACTTT. It translates as CASSLFQGWLSPLHF.